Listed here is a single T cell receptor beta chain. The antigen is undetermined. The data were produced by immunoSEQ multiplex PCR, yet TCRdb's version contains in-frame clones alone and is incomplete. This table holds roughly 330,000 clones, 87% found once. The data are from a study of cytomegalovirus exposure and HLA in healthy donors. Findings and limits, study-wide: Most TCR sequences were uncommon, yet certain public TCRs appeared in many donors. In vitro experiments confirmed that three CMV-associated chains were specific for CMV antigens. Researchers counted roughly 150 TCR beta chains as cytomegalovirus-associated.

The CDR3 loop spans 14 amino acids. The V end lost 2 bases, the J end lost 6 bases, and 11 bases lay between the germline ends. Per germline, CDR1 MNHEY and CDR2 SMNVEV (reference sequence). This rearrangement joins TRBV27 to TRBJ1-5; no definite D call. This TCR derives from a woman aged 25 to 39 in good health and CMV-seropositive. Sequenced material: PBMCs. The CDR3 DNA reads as TGTGCCAGCAGTTTAGGGGTGTTCAGTCAGCCCCAGCATTTT. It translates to CASSLGVFSQPQHF.